This passage covers 27 T cell receptor beta chains from one sample sequenced in a study of glioma-infiltrating T cells. The iRepertoire nested amplicon-rescue multiplex PCR amplified TCR alpha and beta CDR3s from RNA. MiXCR was run by TCRdb on the multiplex PCR reads, yielding one entry per CDR3 protein. The sample lists more than 350,000 distinct CDR3 sequences, about 40% occurring once. Sample: glioma tissue, nonneoplastic brain tissue, or PBMCs (not recorded which). These receptors all come from a human donor with low-grade glioma or glioblastoma, undergoing nonglioma brain surgery, or in good health (not recorded which).

This clonotype was found a few times. The V and J genes are TRBV28 and TRBJ1-5; weak D call: TRBD1 (5 bases). This CDR3 comprises 15 residues. The germline V and J ends were trimmed by 3 bases and 4 bases, with 13 bases remaining between them. Germline CDR1 reads MDHEN; CDR2 reads SYDVKM. The CDR3, as DNA: TGTGCCAGCAGTTTGGGAAGGGCAGGGAATCAGCCCCAGCATTTT. Protein sequence: CASSLGRAGNQPQHF.

On this clonotype: Germline and junction disagree at one end, which may indicate a read error. The chain recombines TRBV20-1 with TRBJ1-1; TRBD1 agrees at 12 bases. The CDR3 loop spans 15 amino acids. Germline CDR1 reads DFQATT; CDR2 reads SNEGSKA (reference sequence). CDR3 bases: TGCAGCGCTCGGGACAGGGGGCGATTGAACACTGAAGCTTCCTTT. As protein: CSARDRGRLNTEASF.

This clonotype showed up many times. The rearrangement uses TRBV6-2 or TRBV6-3 and TRBJ2-7; D gene ambiguous. Germline V gives CDR1 MNHEY, CDR2 SVGEGT. The CDR3 runs 15 residues. The germline V and J ends were trimmed by 0 bases and 4 bases, with 13 bases remaining between them. CDR3: CASSYSGIPAYEQYF. DNA of the CDR3: TGTGCCAGCAGTTACTCGGGCATCCCCGCGTACGAGCAGTACTTC.

This clonotype has at least ten counts. The J gene is TRBJ2-7, the V gene TRBV15; maybe TRBD1 (5 bases). CDR1 is LNHNV, CDR2 YYDKDF, per germline (reference sequence). This CDR3 spans 15 amino acids. Trimming took 3 bases from V and 0 from J, leaving 12 bases between them. The CDR3 reads CATSSRVTYSYEQYF. In DNA, the CDR3 is TGTGCCACCAGCAGCAGGGTTACCTACTCCTACGAGCAGTACTTC.

In its sample, this clonotype was seen a few times. This sequence may be a read error, since a much larger clone differs from it by one base. V is TRBV27 and J is TRBJ2-7; 12 bases line up with TRBD2. The CDR3 extends over 14 amino acids. The germline V gene has CDR1 MNHEY and CDR2 SMNVEV (reference sequence). The ends lost 5 bases at V and 9 bases at J; junction bases unmatched: 8. Written as DNA, the CDR3 is TGTGCCAGCAGTCTTGGACTAGCGGGACGGGGGCAGTACTTC. This codes for CASSLGLAGRGQYF.

A word on this clonotype: The junction departs from the called germline gene at one end, perhaps through a read error. The chain uses TRBV6-6 and TRBJ2-2, with D hard to call. CDR3 length: 12 residues. CDR1 is MNHNY, CDR2 SVGAGI, per germline (reference sequence). The CDR3 here is CASSHSTGELFF. The CDR3 DNA is TGTGCCAGCAGTCACTCGACCGGGGAGCTGTTTTTT.

The chain employs TRBV27 and TRBJ2-7; maybe TRBD2 (6 bases). Germline V gene lookup returns CDR1 MNHEY and CDR2 SMNVEV (reference sequence). Trimming took 5 bases from V and 5 from J, leaving 13 bases between them. The CDR3 has 13 amino acids. CDR3 amino acids: CASSLGRTNEQYF. The CDR3 DNA reads as TGTGCCAGCAGTCTAGGGAGGACAAACGAGCAGTACTTC.

V usage is TRBV10-3 and J usage is TRBJ2-3, with TRBD2 matching over 8 bases. The CDR3 spans 16 residues. V lost 1 base to trimming and J lost 1 base; unmatched junction nucleotides: 4. Germline V gene data show CDR1 as ENHRY and CDR2 as SYGVKD. This chain's CDR3 is CAISEYGSGGTDTQYF. CDR3 nucleotides: TGTGCCATCAGTGAGTACGGTAGCGGGGGCACAGATACGCAGTATTTT.

This clonotype has only a few counts. Here the CDR3 reads CASSSQGQGFFSGNTIYF. For the CDR3, the DNA is TGTGCCAGCAGTTCCCAGGGACAGGGCTTTTTCTCTGGAAACACCATATATTTT. V gene TRBV28 combines with J gene TRBJ1-3; 9 nucleotides align to TRBD1. The CDR3 spans 18 residues. V lost 4 bases, J lost 0 bases, and 10 bases stayed unmatched. Germline CDR1 is MDHEN and CDR2 is SYDVKM.

This clonotype appeared a few times. This chain joins TRBV2 and TRBJ1-2; possibly TRBD1 for D (5 bases). V lost 5 bases and J lost 6, with 16 bases in between. There are 14 residues in the CDR3. Germline CDR1 and CDR2: SNHLY and FYNNEI. In DNA, the CDR3 is TGTGCCAGCAGTCCCCTGAACCCGGGGGATGGCTACACCTTC. Its protein is CASSPLNPGDGYTF.

This clonotype showed up many times. The V and J genes are TRBV20-1 and TRBJ2-1; no clear D gene. V lost 7 bases and J lost 8, with 12 bases in between. Germline CDR1 DFQATT, CDR2 SNEGSKA (reference sequence). This CDR3 spans 11 amino acids. CDR3 protein: CSVKRRDEQFF. The CDR3 DNA reads TGCAGTGTGAAGCGTAGGGATGAGCAGTTCTTC.

The chain joins TRBV2 to TRBJ1-4, with D maybe TRBD1 (5 bases). This CDR3 is 14 amino acids long. The germline CDR1 and CDR2 sequences are SNHLY and FYNNEI. The V end was cut by 3 bases, the J end by 4 bases, with 9 bases between. CDR3 DNA: TGTGCCAGCAGTGACAGGGCATATAATGAAAAACTGTTTTTT. Residues: CASSDRAYNEKLFF. Using reference TRBV2 and TRBJ1-4 for the parts outside the CDR3, the full variable domain is EPEVTQTPSHQVTQMGQEVILRCVPISNHLYFYWYRQILGQKVEFLVSFYNNEISEKSEIFDDQFSVERPDGSNFTLKIRSTKLEDSAMYFCASSDRAYNEKLFFGSGTQLSVL.

A few counts support this clonotype. The CDR3 here is CASSLWENPNTEAFF. The CDR3 DNA is TGTGCCAGCAGTTTATGGGAAAACCCGAACACTGAAGCTTTCTTT. The J gene is TRBJ1-1, the V gene TRBV28, with D unclear. CDR3 length: 15 amino acids. Trimming stripped 0 bases from V and 1 base from J, with 9 bases between. The germline V gene has CDR1 MDHEN and CDR2 SYDVKM.

This chain links TRBV12-3 or TRBV12-4 with TRBJ2-1; D gene uncertain. Deletions cut 10 bases from V and 1 base from J, with 17 bases between. The CDR3 has 15 amino acids. The CDR3 region is CATYSSSHSYNEQFF. DNA of the CDR3: TGTGCCACCTACTCCTCGTCCCATTCCTACAATGAGCAGTTCTTC.

The chain carries TRBV7-2 and TRBJ1-6; no clear D gene. This CDR3 contains 13 residues. The germline CDR1 and CDR2 sequences are SGHTA and FQGNSA. V lost 6 bases, J lost 11 bases, and 14 bases lay in between. The CDR3: CASSPRAETPLHF. The CDR3 nucleotides are TGTGCCAGCAGTCCGAGGGCCGAAACACCCCTCCACTTT. The variable domain in full, completed from reference TRBV7-2 and TRBJ1-6, reads GAGVSQSPSNKVTEKGKDVELRCDPISGHTALYWYRQSLGQGLEFLIYFQGNSAPDKSGLPSDRFSAERTGGSVSTLTIQRTQQEDSAVYLCASSPRAETPLHFGNGTRLTVT.

The table lists this clonotype with a few counts. This chain joins TRBV2 and TRBJ2-1; TRBD1 or TRBD2 may be the D gene (7 bases each). With 6 bases removed from V and 3 bases from J, the gap between germline ends came to 12 bases. Germline loops: CDR1 SNHLY, CDR2 FYNNEI. The length of the CDR3 is 14 residues. CDR3 residues: CASSDRDYYNEQFF. The DNA for the CDR3 is TGTGCCAGCAGCGACAGGGACTACTACAATGAGCAGTTCTTC. Complete variable domain (other parts from reference TRBV2 and TRBJ2-1): EPEVTQTPSHQVTQMGQEVILRCVPISNHLYFYWYRQILGQKVEFLVSFYNNEISEKSEIFDDQFSVERPDGSNFTLKIRSTKLEDSAMYFCASSDRDYYNEQFFGPGTRLTVL.

The chain employs TRBV28 and TRBJ2-7; the D call may be TRBD1 or TRBD2 (5 bases each). Deletions cut 2 bases from V and 2 bases from J, with 10 bases between. There are 14 residues in the CDR3. The germline V gene has CDR1 MDHEN and CDR2 SYDVKM. DNA for the CDR3: TGTGCCAGCAGTTTAGAGGGGTCCACCTACGAGCAGTACTTC. Residues: CASSLEGSTYEQYF. Together with reference TRBV28 and TRBJ2-7, the CDR3 gives the full variable domain: DVKVTQSSRYLVKRTGEKVFLECVQDMDHENMFWYRQDPGLGLRLIYFSYDVKMKEKGDIPEGYSVSREKKERFSLILESASTNQTSMYLCASSLEGSTYEQYFGPGTRLTVT.

The count of this clonotype is one. This likely comes from a read error, as the CDR3 has no conserved phenylalanine or tryptophan at its end. The chain has TRBV20-1 and TRBJ2-5; tentative D call: TRBD1 (7 bases). CDR1 DFQATT and CDR2 SNEGSKA come from the germline V gene (reference sequence). This CDR3 comprises 13 residues. The CDR3 loop reads CSANRGGQETQYS. The CDR3 DNA sequence: TGCAGTGCCAACAGGGGAGGTCAAGAGACACAGTACTCC.

This clonotype has a count of ten or more. The rearrangement links TRBV27 to TRBJ2-1; TRBD2 matches 7 bases. Germline V gene data show CDR1 as MNHEY and CDR2 as SMNVEV (reference sequence). The trim removed 2 bases at V and 6 bases at J, leaving 10 bases unmatched. The CDR3 runs 16 residues. CDR3 sequence: CASSLLGFGGVNEQFF. Here the CDR3 DNA reads TGTGCCAGCAGTTTACTGGGATTTGGGGGGGTCAATGAGCAGTTCTTC.

The rearrangement links TRBV28 to TRBJ1-1; TRBD1 agrees at 7 bases. Trimming took 6 bases from V and 10 from J; bases not matched to a gene: 32. The CDR3 contains 20 residues. CDR1 is MDHEN and CDR2 is SYDVKM in the germline V gene. As DNA, the CDR3 is TGTGCCAGCAGCTCGGGACCTCAGGGGCCTCAGGGGGTAGGACACCGATTAGCTTTCTTT. The encoded protein is CASSSGPQGPQGVGHRLAFF.

The chain joins TRBV28 to TRBJ2-7; the match to TRBD2 covers 14 bases. Germline CDR1 MDHEN, CDR2 SYDVKM. The CDR3 is made up of 20 amino acids. Germline trimming cut 4 bases from V and 9 bases from J; bases unmatched to any gene: 23. The CDR3 region is CASSSTRPPVGWTSGRSQYF. The CDR3, as DNA: TGTGCCAGCAGTTCTACCCGCCCCCCTGTGGGTTGGACTAGCGGGAGGTCGCAGTACTTC.

This clonotype has only a few counts. The V and J genes are TRBV7-2 and TRBJ2-7; D possibly corresponds to TRBD1 (5 bases). The germline gives CDR1 SGHTA, CDR2 FQGNSA. The V gene lost 2 bases and the J gene lost 2 bases, with 10 bases spanning the gap. The CDR3 is made up of 14 amino acids. The CDR3 bases are TGTGCCAGCAGCTTACAACGGACAACCTACGAGCAGTACTTC. It encodes CASSLQRTTYEQYF.

The chain carries TRBV19 and TRBJ2-1; 8 nucleotides align to TRBD2. This CDR3 is 16 amino acids long. The trim removed 7 bases at V and 0 bases at J, leaving 8 bases unmatched. Germline V gives CDR1 LNHDA, CDR2 SQIVND (reference sequence). The CDR3 protein is CASTPRRGVSYNEQFF. The CDR3 DNA sequence: TGTGCCAGTACCCCTCGGCGGGGGGTCTCCTACAATGAGCAGTTCTTC.

This clonotype was detected only a few times. This sequence joins TRBV7-6 and TRBJ1-2; tentative D call: TRBD1 (6 bases). V was cut by 4 bases and J by 4 bases, with 10 bases left in between. The CDR3 consists of 13 residues. In germline, CDR1 is SGHVS, CDR2 FNYEAQ. CDR3 region: CASSSQGFYGYTF. The CDR3 DNA sequence: TGTGCCAGCAGCTCTCAGGGGTTCTATGGCTACACCTTC.

There are a few counts of this clonotype. J is TRBJ2-5 and V is TRBV7-2; tentatively, D is TRBD1 (7 bases). The ends were cut back, 1 base at V and 1 base at J, with 19 bases in the middle. From germline, CDR1 is SGHTA and CDR2 FQGNSA. The CDR3 has 18 amino acids. The CDR3 region is CASSLDRQGGGPQETQYF. In DNA, the CDR3 is TGTGCCAGCAGCTTAGATCGCCAGGGGGGAGGCCCCCAAGAGACCCAGTACTTC. The whole variable domain, filled in from reference TRBV7-2 and TRBJ2-5, reads GAGVSQSPSNKVTEKGKDVELRCDPISGHTALYWYRQSLGQGLEFLIYFQGNSAPDKSGLPSDRFSAERTGGSVSTLTIQRTQQEDSAVYLCASSLDRQGGGPQETQYFGPGTRLLVL.

Ten or more counts support this clonotype. The chain links TRBV20-1 to TRBJ2-5, with D hard to call. CDR1 DFQATT and CDR2 SNEGSKA come from the germline V gene (reference sequence). CDR3 length: 14 amino acids. Trimming removed 6 bases at V and 7 bases at J, with 21 bases between. The CDR3 region has the DNA TGCAGTGCCCCGTCCCCCAGACTGGGTGGGACCCAGTACTTC. Encoded protein: CSAPSPRLGGTQYF.

The chain uses TRBV7-9 and TRBJ1-4; 7 bases align to TRBD1. The CDR3 runs to 17 residues. With V trimmed by 3 bases and J by 3 bases, 10 bases remained unmatched. CDR1 and CDR2 from the germline V gene are SEHNR and FQNEAQ (reference sequence). The CDR3 nucleotides are TGTGCCAGCAGCTTCTTTCCAAGGGGGCGGCCTAATGAAAAACTGTTTTTT. Translating it yields CASSFFPRGRPNEKLFF.